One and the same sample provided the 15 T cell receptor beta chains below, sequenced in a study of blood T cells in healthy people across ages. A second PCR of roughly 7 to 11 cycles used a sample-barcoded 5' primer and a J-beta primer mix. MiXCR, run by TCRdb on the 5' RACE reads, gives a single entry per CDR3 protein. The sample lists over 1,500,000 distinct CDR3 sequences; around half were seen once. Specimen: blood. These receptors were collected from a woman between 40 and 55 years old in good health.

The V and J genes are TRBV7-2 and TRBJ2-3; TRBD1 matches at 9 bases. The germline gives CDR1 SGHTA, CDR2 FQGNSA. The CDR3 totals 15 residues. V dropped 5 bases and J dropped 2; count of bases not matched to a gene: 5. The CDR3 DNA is TGTGCCAGCAGCATACAGGGGGCGAACACAGATACGCAGTATTTT. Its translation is CASSIQGANTDTQYF. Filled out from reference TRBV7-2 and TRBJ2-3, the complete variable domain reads GAGVSQSPSNKVTEKGKDVELRCDPISGHTALYWYRQSLGQGLEFLIYFQGNSAPDKSGLPSDRFSAERTGGSVSTLTIQRTQQEDSAVYLCASSIQGANTDTQYFGPGTRLTVL.

The CDR3 here is CSESGGGFGNEQYF. The CDR3 bases are TGCAGTGAAAGCGGGGGAGGTTTTGGAAATGAGCAGTACTTC. The chain combines TRBV20-1 with TRBJ2-5, with 8 positions matching TRBD2. Germline CDR1 is DFQATT and CDR2 is SNEGSKA (reference sequence). This CDR3 has 14 amino acids. V lost 7 bases, J lost 11 bases, and 18 bases stayed unmatched.

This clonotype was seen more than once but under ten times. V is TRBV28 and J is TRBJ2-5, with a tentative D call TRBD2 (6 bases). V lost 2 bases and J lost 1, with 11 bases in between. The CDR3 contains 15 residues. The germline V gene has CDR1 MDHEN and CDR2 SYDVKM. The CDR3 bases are TGTGCCAGCAGTTTAGTCTCGGGAGCCCAAGAGACCCAGTACTTC. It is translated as CASSLVSGAQETQYF. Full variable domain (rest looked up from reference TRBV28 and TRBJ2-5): DVKVTQSSRYLVKRTGEKVFLECVQDMDHENMFWYRQDPGLGLRLIYFSYDVKMKEKGDIPEGYSVSREKKERFSLILESASTNQTSMYLCASSLVSGAQETQYFGPGTRLLVL.

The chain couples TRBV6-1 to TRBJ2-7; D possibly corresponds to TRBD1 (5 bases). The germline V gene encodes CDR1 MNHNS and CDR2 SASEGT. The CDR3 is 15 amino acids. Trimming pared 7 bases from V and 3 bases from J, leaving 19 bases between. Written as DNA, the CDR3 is TGTGCCAGCAACGAAGGCCAGGGATCCATCTACGAGCAGTACTTC. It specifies CASNEGQGSIYEQYF.

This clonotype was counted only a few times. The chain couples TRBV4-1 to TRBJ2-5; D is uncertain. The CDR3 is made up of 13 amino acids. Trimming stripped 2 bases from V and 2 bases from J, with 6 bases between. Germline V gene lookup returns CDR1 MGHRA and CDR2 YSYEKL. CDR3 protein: CASSQFKQETQYF. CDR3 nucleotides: TGCGCCAGCAGCCAATTCAAACAAGAGACCCAGTACTTC.

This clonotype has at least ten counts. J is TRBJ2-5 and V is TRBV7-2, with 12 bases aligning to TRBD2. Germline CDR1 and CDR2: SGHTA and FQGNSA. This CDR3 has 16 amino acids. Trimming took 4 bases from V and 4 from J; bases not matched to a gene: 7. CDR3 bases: TGTGCCAGCAGCTATACCTCTAGCGGGGGGGCAGAGACCCAGTACTTC. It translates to CASSYTSSGGAETQYF.

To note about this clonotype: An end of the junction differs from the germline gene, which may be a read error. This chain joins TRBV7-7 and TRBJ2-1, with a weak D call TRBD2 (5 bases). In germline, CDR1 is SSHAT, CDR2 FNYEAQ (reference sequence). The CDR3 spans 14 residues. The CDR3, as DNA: TGTGCTAGCAGCCCTGAGGAGGTTGGGAATGAGCAGTTCTTC. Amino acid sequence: CASSPEEVGNEQFF.

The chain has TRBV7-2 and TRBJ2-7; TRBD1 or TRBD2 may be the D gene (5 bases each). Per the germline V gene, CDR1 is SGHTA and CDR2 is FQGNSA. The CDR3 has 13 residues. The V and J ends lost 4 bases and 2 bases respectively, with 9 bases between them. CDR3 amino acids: CASSSWGTYEQYF. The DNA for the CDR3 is TGTGCCAGCAGCTCCTGGGGGACCTACGAGCAGTACTTC.

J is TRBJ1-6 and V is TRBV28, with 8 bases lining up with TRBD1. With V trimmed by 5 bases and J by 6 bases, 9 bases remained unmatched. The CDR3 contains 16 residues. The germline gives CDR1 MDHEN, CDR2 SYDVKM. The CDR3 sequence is CASSPQGANLNSPLHF. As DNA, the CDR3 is TGTGCCAGCAGTCCTCAGGGGGCAAATCTTAATTCACCCCTCCACTTT.

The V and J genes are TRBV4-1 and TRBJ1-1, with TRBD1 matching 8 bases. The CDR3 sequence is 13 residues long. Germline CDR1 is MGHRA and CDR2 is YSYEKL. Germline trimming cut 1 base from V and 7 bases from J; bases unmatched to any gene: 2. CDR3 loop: CASSQGQGSEAFF. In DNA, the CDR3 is TGCGCCAGCAGCCAAGGACAGGGGAGTGAAGCTTTCTTT.

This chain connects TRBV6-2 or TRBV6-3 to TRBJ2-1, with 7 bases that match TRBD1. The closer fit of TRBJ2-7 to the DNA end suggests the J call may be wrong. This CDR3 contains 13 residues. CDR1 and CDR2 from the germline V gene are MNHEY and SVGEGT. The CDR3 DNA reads TGTGCCTGCCGGGACAGCTCCTACAATGAGCAGTACTTC. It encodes CACRDSSYNEQYF.

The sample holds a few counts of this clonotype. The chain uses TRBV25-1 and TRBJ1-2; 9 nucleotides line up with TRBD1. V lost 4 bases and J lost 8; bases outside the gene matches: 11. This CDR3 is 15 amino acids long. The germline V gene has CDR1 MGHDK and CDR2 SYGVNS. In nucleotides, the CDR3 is TGTGCCAGCAGTGCGGCCGGGACAGGGAATGGCGGCTACACCTTC. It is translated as CASSAAGTGNGGYTF.

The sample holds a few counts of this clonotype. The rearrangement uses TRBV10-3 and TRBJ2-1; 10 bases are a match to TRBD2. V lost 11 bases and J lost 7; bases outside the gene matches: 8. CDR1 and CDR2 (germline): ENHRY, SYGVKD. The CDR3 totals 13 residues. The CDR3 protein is CAVSGGARNEQFF. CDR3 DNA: TGTGCCGTAAGCGGGGGGGCCAGGAATGAGCAGTTCTTC.

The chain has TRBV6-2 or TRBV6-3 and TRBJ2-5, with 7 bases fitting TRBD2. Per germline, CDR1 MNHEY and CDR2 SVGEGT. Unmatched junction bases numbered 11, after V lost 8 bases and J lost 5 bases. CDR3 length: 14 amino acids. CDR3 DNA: TGTGCCAGCCACGCTAGCGGACCCGAGGAGACCCAGTACTTC. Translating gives CASHASGPEETQYF.

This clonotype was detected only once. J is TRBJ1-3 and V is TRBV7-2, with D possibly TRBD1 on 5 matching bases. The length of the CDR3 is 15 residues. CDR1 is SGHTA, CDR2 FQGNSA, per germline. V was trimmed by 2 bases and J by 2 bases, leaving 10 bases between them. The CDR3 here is CASSLRGPTGNTIYF. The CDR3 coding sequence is TGTGCCAGCAGCTTAAGGGGACCAACTGGAAACACCATATATTTT.